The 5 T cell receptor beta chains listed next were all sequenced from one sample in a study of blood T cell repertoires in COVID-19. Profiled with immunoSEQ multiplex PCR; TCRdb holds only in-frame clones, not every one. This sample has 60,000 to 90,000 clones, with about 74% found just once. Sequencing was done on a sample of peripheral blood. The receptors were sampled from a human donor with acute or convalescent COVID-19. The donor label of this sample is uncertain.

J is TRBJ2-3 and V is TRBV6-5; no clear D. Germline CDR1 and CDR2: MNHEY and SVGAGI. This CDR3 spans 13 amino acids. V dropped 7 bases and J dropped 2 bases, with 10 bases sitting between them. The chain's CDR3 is CASTLRFTDTQYF. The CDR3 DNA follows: TGTGCCAGCACTCTCAGGTTCACAGATACGCAGTATTTT.

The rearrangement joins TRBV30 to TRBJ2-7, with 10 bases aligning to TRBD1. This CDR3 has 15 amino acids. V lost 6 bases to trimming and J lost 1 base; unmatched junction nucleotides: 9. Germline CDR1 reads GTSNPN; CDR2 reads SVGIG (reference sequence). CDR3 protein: CACISRDRGSYEQYF. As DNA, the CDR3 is TGTGCCTGCATAAGCCGGGACAGGGGATCCTACGAGCAGTACTTC.

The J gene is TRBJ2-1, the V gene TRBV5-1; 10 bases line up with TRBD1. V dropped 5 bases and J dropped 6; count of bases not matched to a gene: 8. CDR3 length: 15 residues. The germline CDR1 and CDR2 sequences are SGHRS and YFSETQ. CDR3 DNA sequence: TGCGCCAGCAGACACCGGGACAGGGGAAGCAATGAGCAGTTCTTC. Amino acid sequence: CASRHRDRGSNEQFF. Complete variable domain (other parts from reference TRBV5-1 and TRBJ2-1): KAGVTQTPRYLIKTRGQQVTLSCSPISGHRSVSWYQQTPGQGLQFLFEYFSETQRNKGNFPGRFSGRQFSNSRSEMNVSTLELGDSALYLCASRHRDRGSNEQFFGPGTRLTVL.

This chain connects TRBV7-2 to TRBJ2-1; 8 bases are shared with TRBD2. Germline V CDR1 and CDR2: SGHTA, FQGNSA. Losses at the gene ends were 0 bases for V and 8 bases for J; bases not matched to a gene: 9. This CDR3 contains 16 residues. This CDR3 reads CASSLAPTSALYEQFF. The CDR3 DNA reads TGTGCCAGCAGCTTAGCCCCGACTAGCGCTCTCTATGAGCAGTTCTTC.

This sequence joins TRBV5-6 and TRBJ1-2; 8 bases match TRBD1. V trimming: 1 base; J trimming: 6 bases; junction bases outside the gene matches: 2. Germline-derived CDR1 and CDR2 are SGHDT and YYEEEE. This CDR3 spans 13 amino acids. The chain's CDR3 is CASSLPGGDGYTF. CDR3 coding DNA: TGTGCCAGCAGCTTGCCAGGGGGCGATGGCTACACCTTC.